This TCR beta chain is from a study of T-cell memory formation after mild COVID-19 (dated by TCRdb to the early 2020s). Study-level background: TCR sequence clusters from the two donors were found to be largely donor specific. T-cell clones expanding and contracting after mild COVID-19 in a couple of donors were tracked by longitudinal TCRalpha and TCRbeta repertoire sequencing. The cohort comprised two young, previously healthy adult volunteers, one female and one male.

This clonotype was recorded a few times. Its specific antigen is unknown. Base qualities are not recorded, but no much larger clone differs from it by a single base. Taken from cysteine to phenylalanine, the CDR3 has 13 residues. Just CDR3 DNA is preserved here, 39 bases in frame from base 1. The germline V gene provides CDR1 KGHSH and CDR2 LQKENI. The V and J ends are trimmed by 4 bases and 8 bases, leaving 11 bases between them. Ficoll-Paque density gradient centrifugation was used to isolate PBMCs. What the study reported, not specific to this receptor: Balanced CD4/CD8 phenotypes were observed for clones contracting from day 15 to 85, whereas a bias towards CD4+ was observed for a second wave of clones expanding from day 15 to 37. Contracting CD4+ clones appeared mostly in the CM and EM memory subsets, whereas CD8+ clones were enriched in EMRA. Whether the second-wave clones peaking on day 37 were SARS-CoV-2 specific was not confirmed. Some responding clones were detected in pre-infection memory, suggesting pre-existing cross-reactive memory T cells joined the SARS-CoV-2 response. The study covered only a couple of mild cases, and larger cohorts including severe cases with pre-infection samples were considered necessary.

The run used an Illumina NovaSeq 6000. Using 5'RACE with constant-segment primers, TCRalpha and TCRbeta cDNA libraries were constructed, with sample barcodes and unique molecular identifiers added in the process. Trizol reagent was used to extract RNA from every sample. Libraries were amplified in two PCR steps, with a second sample barcode and Illumina TruSeq adapters added in the second step. The libraries were sequenced on an Illumina NovaSeq using 2 x 150 bp paired-end reads. As for how the authors treated the data: Reads were demultiplexed and collapsed into UMI-guided consensus sequences with migec v1.2.7. With mixcr v2.1.11, UMI consensuses were aligned to TRA and TRB V and J templates and assembled into clonotypes. Clonotypes were classified as expanded or contracted when called significant by both edgeR and NoisET, with noise models trained on biological replicates. For edgeR calls, the cutoffs were a false discovery rate-adjusted p below 0.01 and a log2 fold-change threshold of 1. As an exploratory analysis of dynamics, max-normalized trajectories of the 1000 most abundant clonotypes were examined by PCA with hierarchical clustering. The CD4 or CD8 phenotype of responding clones was assigned using the separately sequenced CD4+ and CD8+ repertoires. TCRdb trimmed public reads at Q25 via fastp, called clones via MiXCR and kept in-frame beta chains. Each entry is one CDR3 protein sequence, shown with its most common DNA and genes. The V and J calls here are based on TCRdb, not the publication. This sample comprises 500,000 to 600,000 distinct CDR3 sequences, more than 15% of them detected only once. About 12% of the sample is in the top ten clones.

This receptor was identified in an adult woman who had mild COVID-19 (a few samples of this study predate the infection). The sample titles of this study are shuffled in the database, so cell type and time point are left out; the donor was told from shared clones. Recombination connected TRBV18 to TRBJ2-2, with the D gene possibly TRBD1 or TRBD2, each one fitting 5 bases. The sample consisted of PBMCs or a T cell subset sorted from them (not recorded which). The nucleotides are TGTGCCAGCTCACGGGACGCTCAAGGGGAGCTGTTTTTT. Protein translation: CASSRDAQGELFF.